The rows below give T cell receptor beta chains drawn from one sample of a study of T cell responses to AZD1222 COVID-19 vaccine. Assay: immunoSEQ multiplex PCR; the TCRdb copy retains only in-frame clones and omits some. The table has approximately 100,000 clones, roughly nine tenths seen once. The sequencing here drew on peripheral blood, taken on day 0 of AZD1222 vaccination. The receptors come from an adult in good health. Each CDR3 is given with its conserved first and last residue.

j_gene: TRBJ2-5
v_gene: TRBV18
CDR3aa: CASSPRQQETQYF

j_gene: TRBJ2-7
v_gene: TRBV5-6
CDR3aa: CASRGQGRSYEQYF

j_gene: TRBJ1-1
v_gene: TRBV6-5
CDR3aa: CASNTATEAFF

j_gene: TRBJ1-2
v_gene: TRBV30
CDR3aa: CAWIIQFLGYTF

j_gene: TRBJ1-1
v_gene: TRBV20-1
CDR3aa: CSASSDSLNTEAFF

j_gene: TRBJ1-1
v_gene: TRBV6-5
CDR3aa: CASSYSLGFEAFF

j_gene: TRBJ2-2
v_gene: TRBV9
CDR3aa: CASSAPGANTGELFF

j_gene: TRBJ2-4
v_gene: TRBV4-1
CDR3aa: CASSPRADDRLFPGKNIQYF

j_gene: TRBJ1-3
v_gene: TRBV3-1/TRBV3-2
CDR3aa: CASSQEGNSGNTIYF

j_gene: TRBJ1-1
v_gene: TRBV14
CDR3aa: CASSQEVRNTEAFF

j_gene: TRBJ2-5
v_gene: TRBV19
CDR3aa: CASSMGGSLQETQYF

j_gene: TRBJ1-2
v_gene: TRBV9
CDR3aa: CASSEADYGYTF

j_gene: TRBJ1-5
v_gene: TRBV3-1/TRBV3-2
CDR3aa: CASSQAGYQPQHF

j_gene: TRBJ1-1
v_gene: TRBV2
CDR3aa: CASSDVITTDEAFF

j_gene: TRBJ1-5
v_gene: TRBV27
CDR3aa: CASSLYGGNQPQHF

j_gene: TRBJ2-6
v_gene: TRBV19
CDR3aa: CASSQRRASGANVLTF

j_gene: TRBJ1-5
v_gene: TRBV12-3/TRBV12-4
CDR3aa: CASSLDGYQPQHF

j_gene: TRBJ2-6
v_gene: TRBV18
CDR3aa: CASSPQGTRSGANVLTF

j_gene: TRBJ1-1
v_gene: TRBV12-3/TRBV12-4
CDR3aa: CASSNRVNTEAFF

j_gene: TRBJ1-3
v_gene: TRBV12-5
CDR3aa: CASGSDTSSGNTIYF

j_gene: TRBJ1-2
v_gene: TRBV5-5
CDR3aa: CASSYAGTGGNYGYTF

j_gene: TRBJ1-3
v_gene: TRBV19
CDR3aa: CASGTGTGGGNTIYF

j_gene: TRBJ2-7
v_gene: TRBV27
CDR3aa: CASSITSGPSYEQYF

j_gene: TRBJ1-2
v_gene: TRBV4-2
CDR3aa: CASSQDWGGQANYGYTF

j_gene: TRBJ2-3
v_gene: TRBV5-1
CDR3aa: CASSLGARGSDTQYF

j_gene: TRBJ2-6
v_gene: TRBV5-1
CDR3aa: CASSPGQGSLLLVLTF

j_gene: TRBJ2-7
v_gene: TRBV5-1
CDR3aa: CASSWTQGTSYEQYF

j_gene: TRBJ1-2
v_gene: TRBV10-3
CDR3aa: CAISSSRQHLNYGYTF

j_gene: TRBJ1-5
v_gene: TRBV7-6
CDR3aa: CASSNNPGNQPQHF

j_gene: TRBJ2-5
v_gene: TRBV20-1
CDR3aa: CSSGERETQYF

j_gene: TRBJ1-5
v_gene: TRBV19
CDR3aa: CASSISPQPQHF

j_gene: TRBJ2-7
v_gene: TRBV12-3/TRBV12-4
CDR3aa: CASSLTGVREQYF

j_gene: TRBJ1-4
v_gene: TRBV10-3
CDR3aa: CAISLPTGGDNEKLFF

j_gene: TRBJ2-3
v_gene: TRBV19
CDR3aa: CASSTELAASTDTQYF

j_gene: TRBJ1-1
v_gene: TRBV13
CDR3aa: CASSPGGQGVTEAFF

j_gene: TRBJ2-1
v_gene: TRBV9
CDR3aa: CASSVGLAGYNEQFF

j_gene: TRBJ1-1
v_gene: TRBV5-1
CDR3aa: CASSLGRLNTEAFF

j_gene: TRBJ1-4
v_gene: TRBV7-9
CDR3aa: CASSLSSLGEKLFF

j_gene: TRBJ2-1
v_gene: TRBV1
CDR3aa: CTSSLPVPRGASYNEQFF

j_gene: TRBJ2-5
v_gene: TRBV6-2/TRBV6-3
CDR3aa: CASSSNRGPLQETQYF

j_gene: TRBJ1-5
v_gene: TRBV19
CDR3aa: CASSPPVGGRQPQHF

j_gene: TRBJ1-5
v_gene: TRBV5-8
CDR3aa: CASIPSQPQHF

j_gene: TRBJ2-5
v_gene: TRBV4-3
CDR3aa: CASSQVSGGHWETQYF

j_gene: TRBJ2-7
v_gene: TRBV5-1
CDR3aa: CASRPGAGSGEQYF

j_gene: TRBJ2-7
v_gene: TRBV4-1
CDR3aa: CASSQIRGKHEQYF